This T cell receptor (beta chain) was retrieved from a study of cytomegalovirus exposure and HLA in healthy donors. Sequencing was performed with immunoSEQ multiplex PCR; in TCRdb, only in-frame clones are kept and a portion is missing. Of 55,000 to 70,000 clones listed, roughly 90% were seen once; the top ten hold about 2.2%. V was pared by 4 bases and J by 3 bases, with 7 bases of the junction left unmatched. CDR1 MGHDK and CDR2 SYGVNS come from the germline V gene. There are 15 residues in the CDR3. The chain recombines TRBV25-1 with TRBJ2-7; the match to TRBD2 covers 9 bases. The sequence derives from a woman under 40 in good health and CMV-seronegative. Sample: PBMCs. The CDR3 nucleotides read TGTGCCAGCAGTGGGAGCGGGGGGCAGGTCTACGAGCAGTACTTC. Its protein product is CASSGSGGQVYEQYF.